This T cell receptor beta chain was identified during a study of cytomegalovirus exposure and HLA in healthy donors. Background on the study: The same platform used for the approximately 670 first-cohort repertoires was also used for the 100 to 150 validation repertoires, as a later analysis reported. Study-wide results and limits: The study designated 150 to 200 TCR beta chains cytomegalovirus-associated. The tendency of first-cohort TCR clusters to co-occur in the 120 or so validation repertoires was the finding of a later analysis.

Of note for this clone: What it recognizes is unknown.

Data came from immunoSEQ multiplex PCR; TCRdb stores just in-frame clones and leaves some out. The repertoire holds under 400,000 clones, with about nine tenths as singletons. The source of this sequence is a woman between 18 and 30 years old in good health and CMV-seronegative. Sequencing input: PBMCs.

The CDR3 region is CASSKRTSPYTGELFF. In DNA form, the CDR3 reads TGTGCCAGCAGCAAAAGAACTAGCCCATACACCGGGGAGCTGTTTTTT. The chain couples TRBV9 to TRBJ2-2; D is perhaps TRBD2 (6 bases). This CDR3 has 16 residues. Germline CDR1 and CDR2: SGDLS and YYNGEE. The germline V and J ends were trimmed by 4 bases and 3 bases, with 16 bases remaining between them.